This record concerns one T cell receptor (beta chain) sequence. It lacks a known antigen. One base away there is no much larger clone; base qualities are not given. The sample is drawn from a study of technical replicates of blood from a handful of donors (dated by TCRdb to 2017 to 2019). Library preparation employed the immunoSEQ multiplex PCR assay. TCRdb re-hosts the immuneACCESS table, in-frame sequences only. Its copies lack some clones; in the studies checked, an unresolved V gene accounts for under half of them, and the cause for the rest is not known. The sample table records almost 70,000 clones; roughly 93% of these occur just once. The ten largest account for approximately 0.38% of the sample. CDR1 and CDR2, per the germline V gene (reference sequence), are LNHDA and SQIVND. Relative to germline, V is 5 bases shorter and J is 2 bases shorter, with 12 bases between their ends. The CDR3 covers 15 residues, taking in both the cysteine and the phenylalanine. Of the read, only the CDR3 DNA is kept; its 45 bases are in frame from base 1.

Here the chain combines TRBV19 and TRBJ2-2; possibly the D gene is TRBD2, per 6 matching bases. This receptor was identified in a human donor in good health. The sequenced sample was T cells isolated from PBMCs. In nucleotide form, the sequence is TGTGCCAGTAGTCCGGGGGACCTTAACACCGGGGAGCTGTTTTTT. This codes for CASSPGDLNTGELFF. Reference TRBV19 and TRBJ2-2 proteins supply the regions before and after the CDR3; the full variable domain is: DGGITQSPKYLFRKEGQNVTLSCEQNLNHDAMYWYRQDPGQGLRLIYYSQIVNDFQKGDIAEGYSVSREKKESFPLTVTSAQKNPTAFYLCASSPGDLNTGELFFGEGSRLTVL.